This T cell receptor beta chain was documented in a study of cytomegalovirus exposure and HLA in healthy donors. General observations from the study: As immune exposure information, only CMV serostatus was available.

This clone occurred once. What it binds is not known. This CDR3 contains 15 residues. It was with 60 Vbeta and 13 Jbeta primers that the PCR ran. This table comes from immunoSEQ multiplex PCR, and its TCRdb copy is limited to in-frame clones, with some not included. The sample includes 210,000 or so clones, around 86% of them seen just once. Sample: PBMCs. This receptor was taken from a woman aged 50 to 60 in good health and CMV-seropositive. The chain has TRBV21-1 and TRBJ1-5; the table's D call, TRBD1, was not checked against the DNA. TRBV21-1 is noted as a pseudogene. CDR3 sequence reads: CASSADTLRNQPQHF. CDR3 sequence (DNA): TGTGCCAGCAGCGCGGACACCTTGAGGAATCAGCCCCAGCATTTT.